Below, 29 T cell receptor beta chains from the same sample are listed, as sequenced in a study of shared clonotypes between healthy human individuals. Naive-designated CD8 cells lacked CD45RO, were positively enriched for CCR7, and omitted terminally differentiated effector memory CD45RA+ cells. Sequenced by immunoSEQ multiplex PCR; TCRdb stores in-frame clones only, minus some. The table lists around 2,100,000 clones, approximately 95% of them singletons, with 1% to 1.5% in the top ten. The sequencing sample was made of naive CD8+ T cells sorted from blood. These receptor sequences come from a man in his late teens or twenties in good health.

The genes are TRBV18 and TRBJ2-3; the D is unclear. The CDR3 runs to 15 residues. Germline V gene data show CDR1 as KGHSH and CDR2 as LQKENI. V was pared by 0 bases and J by 2 bases, with 9 bases between. CDR3 in DNA: TGTGCCAGCTCACCACCGTCCGGAGACACAGATACGCAGTATTTT. Protein: CASSPPSGDTDTQYF. Combining the CDR3 with reference TRBV18 and TRBJ2-3 gives the whole variable domain NAGVMQNPRHLVRRRGQEARLRCSPMKGHSHVYWYRQLPEEGLKFMVYLQKENIIDESGMPKERFSAEFPKEGPSILRIQQVVRGDSAAYFCASSPPSGDTDTQYFGPGTRLTVL.

V and J are TRBV27 and TRBJ1-2; weak D call: TRBD1 (6 bases). The CDR3 is 13 residues long. Germline V CDR1 and CDR2: MNHEY, SMNVEV (reference sequence). The germline V and J ends were trimmed by 6 bases and 7 bases, with 15 bases remaining between them. The CDR3 DNA follows: TGTGCCAGCAGGCCGGGGGCGGGGGTTGGCTACACCTTC. Its translation: CASRPGAGVGYTF.

This chain connects TRBV6-5 to TRBJ2-3; 7 bases agree with TRBD2. The CDR3 runs to 15 residues. The V gene's germline CDR1 is MNHEY and CDR2 SVGAGI. With V trimmed by 7 bases and J by 0 bases, 7 bases remained unmatched. CDR3 sequence reads: CASKVLSGSTDTQYF. The CDR3 DNA reads TGTGCCAGCAAGGTGCTTAGCGGGAGCACAGATACGCAGTATTTT.

DNA for the CDR3: TGCGCCAGCAGCCAAGATTTGAAGGGCGAGCAGTACTTC. Its protein product is CASSQDLKGEQYF. This chain links TRBV4-1 with TRBJ2-7; D unclear. This CDR3 is 13 amino acids long. Between the trimmed V and J ends, which lost 0 bases and 6 bases, there was a span of 9 bases. Per the germline V gene, CDR1 is MGHRA and CDR2 is YSYEKL.

This clone was recorded only once. The gene calls are TRBV30 and TRBJ2-7; D is undetermined. The CDR3 runs 13 residues. Germline CDR1 is GTSNPN and CDR2 is SVGIG (reference sequence). Deletions cut 3 bases from V and 4 bases from J, with 13 bases between. The CDR3 loop is CAWSSQSLYEQYF. The CDR3 region has the DNA TGTGCCTGGAGCTCACAGTCCTTATACGAGCAGTACTTC.

The rearrangement uses TRBV7-6 and TRBJ2-7; the D gene is possibly TRBD1 (5 bases). The CDR3 extends over 15 amino acids. Trimming cost V 1 base and J 2 bases, with 12 bases left between them. Germline assignment: CDR1 SGHVS and CDR2 FNYEAQ. Written as DNA, the CDR3 is TGTGCCAGCAGCTTAGGCACAGGAAAAACCTACGAGCAGTACTTC. This encodes CASSLGTGKTYEQYF.

The rearrangement joins TRBV5-5 to TRBJ2-7; D gene ambiguous. With 1 base removed from V and 1 base from J, the gap between germline ends came to 6 bases. Germline V lookup: CDR1 SGHKS, CDR2 YYEKEE (reference sequence). The CDR3 contains 13 residues. CDR3 residues: CASSLQQSYEQYF. In nucleotides, the CDR3 is TGTGCCAGCAGCTTGCAGCAGTCCTACGAGCAGTACTTC. The complete variable domain, with remaining parts taken from reference TRBV5-5 and TRBJ2-7, reads DAGVTQSPTHLIKTRGQQVTLRCSPISGHKSVSWYQQVLGQGPQFIFQYYEKEERGRGNFPDRFSARQFPNYSSELNVNALLLGDSALYLCASSLQQSYEQYFGPGTRLTVT.

This clone showed up just once. This CDR3 is CASSKVRGRTYEQYF. Here the CDR3 DNA reads TGTGCCAGCAGCAAAGTCAGGGGCAGAACCTACGAGCAGTACTTC. V and J are TRBV21-1 and TRBJ2-7; the D call TRBD1 from the table was never checked on the DNA. TRBV21-1 is a recognized pseudogene. This CDR3 comprises 15 residues.

V gene TRBV7-9 combines with J gene TRBJ2-1; no clear D gene. The CDR3 totals 16 residues. With 8 bases removed from V and 3 bases from J, the gap between germline ends came to 20 bases. Germline V gene lookup returns CDR1 SEHNR and CDR2 FQNEAQ (reference sequence). The CDR3 sequence: CASPDPGQSLYNEQFF. CDR3 coding DNA: TGTGCCAGCCCCGATCCCGGGCAGTCACTCTACAATGAGCAGTTCTTC.

This chain uses TRBV30 with TRBJ2-2; no definite D call. Germline-derived CDR1 and CDR2 are GTSNPN and SVGIG (reference sequence). V was cut by 6 bases and J by 4 bases, with 12 bases left in between. The CDR3 is 13 residues long. CDR3 DNA: TGTGCCTGCGACGAGGTTGCCACCGGGGAGCTGTTTTTT. This gives the protein CACDEVATGELFF.

The rearrangement uses TRBV7-9 and TRBJ2-7; D uncertain. Germline CDR1 SEHNR, CDR2 FQNEAQ (reference sequence). This CDR3 spans 15 amino acids. Between the trimmed V and J ends, which lost 5 bases and 4 bases, there was a span of 18 bases. This CDR3 is CASSPPPSVGYEQYF. CDR3 nucleotides: TGTGCCAGCAGCCCCCCACCGAGTGTAGGTTACGAGCAGTACTTC.

The V and J genes are TRBV27 and TRBJ2-5, with 9 bases lining up with TRBD1. V trimming: 1 base; J trimming: 5 bases; junction bases outside the gene matches: 5. Per germline, CDR1 MNHEY and CDR2 SMNVEV (reference sequence). The CDR3 contains 15 residues. The CDR3, as DNA: TGTGCCAGCAGTTTATTACCGGGACAGGGTGAGACCCAGTACTTC. Its protein is CASSLLPGQGETQYF.

This rearrangement joins TRBV6-6 to TRBJ1-1; D remains unclear. The CDR3 has 13 amino acids. Germline V gene lookup returns CDR1 MNHNY and CDR2 SVGAGI (reference sequence). V dropped 2 bases and J dropped 6 bases, with 10 bases sitting between them. CDR3 amino acids: CASSYGRGPEAFF. For the CDR3, the DNA is TGTGCCAGCAGTTACGGTCGGGGTCCTGAAGCTTTCTTT.

With respect to this clone: The same CDR3 also results from other DNA sequences found in this sample. The chain has TRBV19 and TRBJ2-7, with D unclear. Germline-derived CDR1 and CDR2 are LNHDA and SQIVND (reference sequence). Trimming pared 0 bases from V and 4 bases from J, leaving 7 bases between. This CDR3 is built from 13 residues. CDR3 loop: CASSIDLEYEQYF. The CDR3 DNA reads as TGTGCCAGTAGTATAGATCTCGAGTACGAGCAGTACTTC.

In nucleotides, the CDR3 is TGTGCCATCAGCAGGGGGGAAATTCAGTACAATGAGCAGTTCTTC. It codes for CAISRGEIQYNEQFF. The chain is built from TRBV10-3 and TRBJ2-1, with D perhaps matching TRBD1 (7 bases). CDR3 length: 15 amino acids. V was pared by 6 bases and J by 4 bases, with 16 bases between. Germline-derived CDR1 and CDR2 are ENHRY and SYGVKD.

V and J are TRBV29-1 and TRBJ2-7; 8 positions match TRBD2. Germline V CDR1 and CDR2: SQVTM, ANQGSEA. The CDR3 has 13 amino acids. The V segment lost 8 bases and the J segment 0 bases; nucleotides outside the gene matches: 6. CDR3 in DNA: TGCAGCTTCCGGGAGGGGGGCTCCTACGAGCAGTACTTC. Translated: CSFREGGSYEQYF.

The chain recombines TRBV6-1 with TRBJ2-7; a weak D match, TRBD1 (6 bases). This CDR3 has 14 residues. V dropped 2 bases and J dropped 2 bases, with 10 bases sitting between them. Germline V gene sequence: CDR1 MNHNS, CDR2 SASEGT. The CDR3: CASSEFDRPYEQYF. CDR3 in DNA: TGTGCCAGCAGTGAATTCGACAGGCCCTACGAGCAGTACTTC.

The V gene is TRBV6-5, the J gene TRBJ2-5; 7 bases line up with TRBD1. This CDR3 comprises 15 residues. CDR1 is MNHEY and CDR2 is SVGAGI in the germline V gene. V was pared by 5 bases and J by 6 bases, with 12 bases of the junction left unmatched. The CDR3 nucleotides are TGTGCCAGCAGTCCTACAGCCGGGACAGATAAGACCCAGTACTTC. Translated: CASSPTAGTDKTQYF.

This clone has just one count. The chain uses TRBV30 and TRBJ2-3; no firm D call. There are 12 residues in the CDR3. Trimming cost V 2 bases and J 3 bases, with 6 bases left between them. Germline lookup yields CDR1 GTSNPN and CDR2 SVGIG (reference sequence). The CDR3 DNA sequence: TGTGCCTGGAGTCTGGCTACAGATACGCAGTATTTT. As protein: CAWSLATDTQYF.

This chain joins TRBV7-9 and TRBJ1-1; D unclear. With 1 base removed from V and 1 base from J, the gap between germline ends came to 7 bases. The CDR3 runs 14 residues. The germline CDR1 and CDR2 sequences are SEHNR and FQNEAQ (reference sequence). CDR3 region: CASSLGAENTEAFF. The CDR3 DNA reads as TGTGCCAGCAGCTTAGGTGCAGAGAACACTGAAGCTTTCTTT.

The chain combines TRBV2 with TRBJ2-5; a possible D gene is TRBD2 (6 bases). V was cut by 3 bases and J by 7 bases, with 12 bases left in between. CDR3 length: 13 residues. The germline CDR1 and CDR2 sequences are SNHLY and FYNNEI. This CDR3 reads CASSEILSGTQYF. CDR3 sequence (DNA): TGTGCCAGCAGTGAGATCCTTAGCGGGACCCAGTACTTC. The full variable domain, with the rest looked up from reference TRBV2 and TRBJ2-5, is EPEVTQTPSHQVTQMGQEVILRCVPISNHLYFYWYRQILGQKVEFLVSFYNNEISEKSEIFDDQFSVERPDGSNFTLKIRSTKLEDSAMYFCASSEILSGTQYFGPGTRLLVL.

The V gene is TRBV7-9, the J gene TRBJ1-1; D ambiguous. Trimming stripped 2 bases from V and 0 bases from J, with 13 bases between. Germline lookup yields CDR1 SEHNR and CDR2 FQNEAQ (reference sequence). The length of the CDR3 is 16 residues. The CDR3 region is CASSLFGVLMNTEAFF. The CDR3 DNA is TGTGCCAGCAGCTTATTTGGGGTTCTCATGAACACTGAAGCTTTCTTT.

The V gene is TRBV7-3, the J gene TRBJ2-3; D uncertain. Germline V gene sequence: CDR1 SGHTA, CDR2 FQGTGA. The CDR3 extends over 13 amino acids. The V end was cut by 8 bases, the J end by 2 bases, with 11 bases between. The CDR3 sequence: CASAGGLTDTQYF. DNA for the CDR3: TGTGCCAGCGCCGGTGGCCTCACAGATACGCAGTATTTT.

The chain recombines TRBV19 with TRBJ1-2; D call uncertain. CDR1 is LNHDA and CDR2 is SQIVND in the germline V gene (reference sequence). This CDR3 is 13 amino acids long. V lost 7 bases and J 3 bases, leaving 12 bases between the germline ends. The CDR3 nucleotides are TGTGCCAGTACCTCGAGCATCTACTATGGCTACACCTTC. Translating it yields CASTSSIYYGYTF.

The chain carries TRBV29-1 and TRBJ1-3, with no clear D. CDR1 is SQVTM, CDR2 ANQGSEA, per germline. The CDR3 covers 14 residues. V dropped 1 base and J dropped 0 bases, with 7 bases sitting between them. The CDR3 nucleotides read TGCAGCGTTGAAGGGTTGAGCTCTGGAAACACCATATATTTT. Translation gives CSVEGLSSGNTIYF. The full variable domain, in which reference TRBV29-1 and TRBJ1-3 provide the parts outside the CDR3, is SAVISQKPSRDICQRGTSLTIQCQVDSQVTMMFWYRQQPGQSLTLIATANQGSEATYESGFVIDKFPISRPNLTFSTLTVSNMSPEDSSIYLCSVEGLSSGNTIYFGEGSWLTVV.

The chain combines TRBV9 with TRBJ1-5; D is perhaps TRBD1 (5 bases). CDR1 is SGDLS, CDR2 YYNGEE, per germline. CDR3 length: 19 residues. With 0 bases removed from V and 4 bases from J, the gap between germline ends came to 23 bases. The CDR3 loop reads CASSVAIGTLTRRNQPQHF. CDR3 sequence (DNA): TGTGCCAGCAGCGTAGCTATCGGGACCCTAACCCGTAGGAATCAGCCCCAGCATTTT.

This chain links TRBV5-8 with TRBJ1-2; 7 bases agree with TRBD1. Germline values: CDR1 SGHTS, CDR2 YDEGEE. The trim removed 4 bases at V and 3 bases at J, leaving 6 bases unmatched. The CDR3 is made up of 14 amino acids. The CDR3 loop reads CASSRRQGYYGYTF. In DNA, the CDR3 is TGTGCCAGCAGCCGAAGACAGGGTTACTATGGCTACACCTTC.

The V call is TRBV11-2, the J call TRBJ2-7; 8 bases are a match to TRBD2. The CDR3 totals 15 residues. Per germline, CDR1 SGHAT and CDR2 FQNNGV. The junction had 6 bases not matched to a gene; V was cut back by 1 base and J by 4 bases. CDR3 region: CASSLAPGGPYEQYF. The CDR3 coding sequence is TGTGCCAGCAGCTTAGCCCCGGGAGGGCCATACGAGCAGTACTTC.

The chain has TRBV7-9 and TRBJ2-7, with D uncertain. V dropped 5 bases and J dropped 9 bases, with 23 bases sitting between them. The CDR3 runs to 15 residues. Germline-derived CDR1 and CDR2 are SEHNR and FQNEAQ (reference sequence). CDR3 protein: CASSLSDGPRPGQYF. The CDR3, as DNA: TGTGCCAGCAGCCTCTCGGACGGGCCCCGCCCTGGGCAGTACTTC.